This T cell receptor (beta chain) originates from a study of PD-L1 blockade in urothelial cancer. About the study: Researchers looked at the blood 3 weeks (second dose) and 6 weeks after treatment began. Peripheral blood specimens exhibited a median yield of around 130,000 T cells. Whole-study findings and limits: Where pretreatment blood TCR clonality fell below the median, better survival was predicted.

V dropped 5 bases and J dropped 2; count of bases not matched to a gene: 3. The CDR3 is made up of 14 amino acids. Germline loops: CDR1 SQVTM, CDR2 ANQGSEA. Measured with immunoSEQ multiplex PCR; TCRdb has only the in-frame clones, and not every one. The sample contains approximately 71,000 clones, roughly nine tenths of which appear only once. Turning to this clone: The antigen is not known.

Patients were living with locally advanced or metastatic urothelial carcinoma. The chain couples TRBV29-1 to TRBJ2-6; the match to TRBD1 covers 7 bases. This receptor was obtained from a man between 60 and 75 years old with urothelial cancer. Sequencing was performed on PBMCs, taken around atezolizumab (anti-PD-L1) treatment. The CDR3 loop reads CSVSTGAGANVLTF. In DNA form, the CDR3 reads TGCAGCGTTTCCACAGGGGCTGGGGCCAACGTCCTGACTTTC.